The entry that follows covers one T cell receptor (beta chain) sequence. Its antigen is unknown. The input lacks base qualities; no much larger clone sits a single base away. The entry originates in a study of circulating and synovial CD4+ cells in juvenile arthritis (dated by TCRdb to 2013 to 2014). Notes on the research overall: TCRbeta CDR3 repertoires of circulating HLA-DR+ CD4 T cells, bulk blood CD4 T cells and synovial CD4 T cells were compared within each patient. The goal of the repertoire sequencing was to confirm that synovial clonotypes were enriched in a circulating synovial-like CD4 T cell subset. What the authors observed across the whole study: The difference between circulating pathogenic-like lymphocytes and bulk blood T cells was not detected by traditional Vbeta family usage analysis. Lower diversity was observed in synovial and circulating pathogenic-like lymphocyte repertoires than in bulk blood CD4 repertoires, and some CPL samples were found to be as oligoclonal as synovium. Circulating pathogenic-like lymphocytes clustered together with synovial T cells, and compared with bulk blood, the circulating pathogenic-like lymphocytes shared a substantially higher fraction of CDR3 sequences with synovium. CPL and bulk blood CD4 samples differed in T cell genome counts by at least an order of magnitude, so sample-size effects were addressed. Because overlap with synovium was found to increase with sequencing depth, the full repertoire overlap was likely underestimated by the measured shared-clonotype fractions.

Donors of the sequenced samples were patients with active juvenile idiopathic arthritis. Cells were sorted immediately after thawing, with dead cells excluded using Live/Dead Fixable Near-IR Stain. The library was generated by the immunoSEQ multiplex PCR assay. TCRbeta CDR3 sequencing was carried out by an external provider as a commercial service. In the authors' own workflow: The analyses used productive nucleotide sequences together with amino acid sequences obtained by in silico translation. Diversity was measured as Renyi entropy over a range of alpha values, and the median of 200 repeated subsamples was taken to equalise sample size. For clustering, the distance between each pair of repertoires was computed as one minus the Chao-modified Jaccard index, which corrected for under-sampling. Frequency-weighted overlap with synovial clonotypes was computed over 200 sample sizes, 200 draws without replacement each, and reported at the smaller sample's size. This immuneACCESS table, as held by TCRdb, lists in-frame sequences with V and J called but not all clones. Of the missing ones, under half trace to an unresolved V gene in checked studies; the others have no known cause. That table is the source of V, J and clone size, and D and trimming were worked out from the DNA. A total of about 36,000 clones appear in this sample, 85% to 95% of them only once. The top ten clones comprise roughly 0.7% of the sample.

Clipping removes 4 bases from V and 4 bases from J, with 5 as the unmatched junction base count. Reading the germline V gene (reference sequence) gives CDR1 SGHNT and CDR2 YYREEE. CDR3 length: 16 amino acids, cysteine to phenylalanine. Only the CDR3 region is kept as DNA, spanning 48 bases read in frame from base 1. The chain was built from TRBV5-4 and TRBJ2-3, with 14 middle bases fitting TRBD2. The receptor was derived from a human donor with juvenile idiopathic arthritis. The sequenced sample consisted of CD4+ T cells from blood. The base sequence is TGTGCCAGCAGCCGGGGGACTAGCGGGGGCTCAGATACGCAGTATTTT. This is translated as CASSRGTSGGSDTQYF.